The sample holds many counts of the clone carrying this T cell receptor beta chain. Its target is unknown. This entry belongs to a study of blood T cells in healthy people across ages. Study-level information: Capturing about one barcoded beta molecule per two T cells was achieved by template switching.

Then a second PCR, running about 6 to 12 cycles, was carried out with a sample-barcoded 5' primer and a J-beta primer mix. Via MiXCR, TCRdb re-called the 5' RACE reads, giving one row per CDR3 protein. Of roughly 680,000 distinct CDR3 sequences detected, 20% to 25% appear once; the ten largest clones hold roughly 3.6%. The study, taken as a whole, reports: When set beside aged donors, long-lived donors presented more naive CD4+ cells and higher diversity.

CDR3 length: 15 amino acids. With 3 bases clipped from V and 7 bases from J, the junction kept 9 bases outside the gene matches. Germline V CDR1 and CDR2: DFQATT, SNEGSKA (reference sequence). The sequenced sample was blood. The clonotype was recovered from an older man in good health. This chain joins TRBV20-1 and TRBJ1-1; 12 bases are a match to TRBD1. The CDR3 region is CSARSGQGAFGEAFF. CDR3 bases: TGCAGTGCTAGGTCGGGACAGGGGGCTTTTGGTGAAGCTTTCTTT.